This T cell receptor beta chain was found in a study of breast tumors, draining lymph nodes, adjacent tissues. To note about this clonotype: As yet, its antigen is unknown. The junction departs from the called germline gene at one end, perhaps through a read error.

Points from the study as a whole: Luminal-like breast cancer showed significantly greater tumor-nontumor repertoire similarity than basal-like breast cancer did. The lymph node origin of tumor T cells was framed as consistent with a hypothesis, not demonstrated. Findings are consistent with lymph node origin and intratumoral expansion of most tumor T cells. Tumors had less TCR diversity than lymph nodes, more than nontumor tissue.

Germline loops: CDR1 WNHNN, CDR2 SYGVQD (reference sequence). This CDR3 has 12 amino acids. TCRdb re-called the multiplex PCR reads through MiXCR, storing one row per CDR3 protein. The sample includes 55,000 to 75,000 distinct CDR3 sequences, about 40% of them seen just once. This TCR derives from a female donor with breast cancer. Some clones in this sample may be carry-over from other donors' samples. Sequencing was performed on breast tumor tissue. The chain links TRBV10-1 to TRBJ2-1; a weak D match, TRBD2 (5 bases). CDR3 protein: CASSNGPNERSF. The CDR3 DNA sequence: TGCGCCAGCAGTAACGGGCCCAATGAGCGGTCCTTC.